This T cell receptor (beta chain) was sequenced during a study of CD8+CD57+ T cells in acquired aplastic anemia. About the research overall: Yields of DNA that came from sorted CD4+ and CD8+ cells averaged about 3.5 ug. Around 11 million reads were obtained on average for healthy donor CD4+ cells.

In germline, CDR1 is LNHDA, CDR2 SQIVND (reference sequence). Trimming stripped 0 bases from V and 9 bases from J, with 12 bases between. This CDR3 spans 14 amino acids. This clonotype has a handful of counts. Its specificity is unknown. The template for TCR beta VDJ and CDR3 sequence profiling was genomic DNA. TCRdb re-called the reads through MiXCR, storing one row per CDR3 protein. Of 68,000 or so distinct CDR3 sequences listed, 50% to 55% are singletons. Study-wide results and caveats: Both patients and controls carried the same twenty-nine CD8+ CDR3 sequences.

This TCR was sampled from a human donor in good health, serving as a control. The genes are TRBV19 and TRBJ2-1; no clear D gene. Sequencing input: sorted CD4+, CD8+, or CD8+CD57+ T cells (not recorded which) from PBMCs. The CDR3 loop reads CASSIDIGVGEQFF. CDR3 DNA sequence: TGTGCCAGTAGTATAGATATTGGTGTGGGTGAGCAGTTCTTC.